The clone carrying this T cell receptor (beta chain) appeared once. Its specificity is unknown. The data stem from a study of Ad26.COV2.S vaccination and SARS-CoV-2 variants. Study findings and constraints: CD8+ and CD4+ T cells specific for spike reportedly responded with substantial breadth after vaccination. From the TCR breadth and depth analyses, total T cell responses may have been underestimated. It was found that vaccine and placebo recipients had similar non-spike TCR breadth.

Method: immunoSEQ multiplex PCR; TCRdb's copy keeps in-frame clones and lacks some. The profile shows 350,000 to 450,000 clones, about 90% of them singletons. CDR1 is MNHEY, CDR2 SVGAGI, per germline. The CDR3 has 14 amino acids. Trimming took off 2 bases at V and 6 bases at J, with 8 bases between the two ends. This sequence joins TRBV6-5 and TRBJ1-6, with TRBD1 as a possible D gene (5 bases). The receptor comes from a human donor who had recovered from COVID-19. The sample consisted of peripheral blood, taken after recovery from COVID-19. The CDR3 here is CASSYQGGNSPLHF. DNA for the CDR3: TGTGCCAGCAGTTACCAGGGTGGTAATTCACCCCTCCACTTT.